These 30 T cell receptor beta chains share one sample of origin, sequenced in a study of sequential checkpoint blockade in melanoma. The treatment was: randomized to nivolumab then ipilimumab (arm A) or the reverse (arm B). Assay used: immunoSEQ multiplex PCR; TCRdb lists only in-frame clones, some missing. The table records 30,000 or so clones, under 90% of them present only once. The sample consisted of CD8+ T cells sorted from blood (inferred from file names), taken from a patient given nivolumab and ipilimumab in sequence. The receptors shown here come from a human donor with melanoma.

The rearrangement joins TRBV27 to TRBJ1-5; D not resolved. V gave up 2 bases and J gave up 7 bases, with 21 bases separating them. The V gene's germline CDR1 is MNHEY and CDR2 SMNVEV (reference sequence). The CDR3 runs to 17 residues. CDR3 in amino acids: CASSLLWSAGGEQPQHF. CDR3 in DNA: TGTGCCAGCAGTTTACTCTGGTCGGCAGGCGGGGAGCAGCCCCAGCATTTT.

In DNA form, the CDR3 reads TGTGCCAGCAGTTTTTCGGGGGGGAACACTGAAGCTTTCTTT. Translated, it gives CASSFSGGNTEAFF. The rearrangement uses TRBV27 and TRBJ1-1, with a tentative D call TRBD1 (5 bases). Trimming left V 3 bases short and J 1 base short, with 9 bases between. From germline, CDR1 is MNHEY and CDR2 SMNVEV (reference sequence). The CDR3 contains 14 residues.

V and J are TRBV5-6 and TRBJ1-6, with 10 bases that match TRBD1. Germline trimming cut 4 bases from V and 9 bases from J; bases unmatched to any gene: 16. The CDR3 runs to 18 residues. Germline V gives CDR1 SGHDT, CDR2 YYEEEE. CDR3 loop: CASSLPETGGPQGSPLHF. The CDR3 bases are TGTGCCAGCAGCCTCCCCGAGACAGGGGGCCCTCAGGGTTCACCCCTCCACTTT.

The chain is built from TRBV14 and TRBJ2-7; D call uncertain. The CDR3 sequence is 14 residues long. In germline, CDR1 is SGHDN, CDR2 FVKESK. Trimming stripped 3 bases from V and 5 bases from J, with 14 bases between. Here the CDR3 DNA reads TGTGCCAGCAGCCAGTCTATCCTATCCCACGAGCAGTACTTC. Translated, it gives CASSQSILSHEQYF.

The chain combines TRBV5-1 with TRBJ1-5; D is perhaps TRBD1 (5 bases). V was cut by 1 base and J by 6 bases, with 11 bases left in between. The CDR3 length is 14 residues. Germline CDR1 SGHRS, CDR2 YFSETQ. CDR3 region: CASSLRGGTQPQHF. In DNA, the CDR3 is TGCGCCAGCAGCTTGCGGGGGGGGACTCAGCCCCAGCATTTT. The full variable domain, completed using reference TRBV5-1 and TRBJ1-5, is KAGVTQTPRYLIKTRGQQVTLSCSPISGHRSVSWYQQTPGQGLQFLFEYFSETQRNKGNFPGRFSGRQFSNSRSEMNVSTLELGDSALYLCASSLRGGTQPQHFGDGTRLSIL.

The genes are TRBV7-9 and TRBJ1-2; D is ambiguous. V was shortened by 1 base and J by 2 bases, with 5 bases between the two germline ends. The CDR3 has 13 residues. CDR1 is SEHNR and CDR2 is FQNEAQ in the germline V gene (reference sequence). The DNA for the CDR3 is TGTGCCAGCAGCTTAGGGCAAAACTATGGCTACACCTTC. Translation: CASSLGQNYGYTF.

This chain uses TRBV10-3 with TRBJ2-4; a possible D gene is TRBD2 (7 bases). Germline CDR1 ENHRY, CDR2 SYGVKD. The V gene lost 1 base and the J gene lost 9 bases, with 16 bases spanning the gap. The CDR3 covers 15 residues. The CDR3 region has the DNA TGTGCCATCAGTGAGTTAGCCGGGGGGCGGGGCATTCAGTACTTC. Its translation: CAISELAGGRGIQYF.

This clone was seen only a few times. This sequence joins TRBV7-8 and TRBJ1-3; D is undetermined. The V and J ends lost 7 bases and 2 bases respectively, with 18 bases between them. CDR1 is SGHVS and CDR2 is FQNEAQ in the germline V gene. This CDR3 spans 16 amino acids. The CDR3 region is CASTSSLFEAGNTIYF. The CDR3, as DNA: TGTGCCAGCACCTCCTCTTTATTTGAGGCTGGAAACACCATATATTTT. Combining the CDR3 with reference TRBV7-8 and TRBJ1-3 gives the whole variable domain GAGVSQSPRYKVAKRGQDVALRCDPISGHVSLFWYQQALGQGPEFLTYFQNEAQLDKSGLPSDRFFAERPEGSVSTLKIQRTQQEDSAVYLCASTSSLFEAGNTIYFGEGSWLTVV.

V gene TRBV9 combines with J gene TRBJ2-7; tentative D call: TRBD2 (5 bases). Germline V lookup: CDR1 SGDLS, CDR2 YYNGEE. The CDR3 loop spans 15 amino acids. The V and J ends lost 0 bases and 4 bases respectively, with 14 bases between them. CDR3 loop: CASSVGRTAMYEQYF. CDR3 sequence (DNA): TGTGCCAGCAGCGTAGGGAGGACGGCTATGTACGAGCAGTACTTC.

V and J are TRBV7-2 and TRBJ2-7; D not resolved. The V end was cut by 2 bases, the J end by 3 bases, with 11 bases between. Germline CDR1 is SGHTA and CDR2 is FQGNSA. The CDR3 loop spans 14 amino acids. The CDR3 spells CASSLMIDSYEQYF. DNA for the CDR3: TGTGCCAGCAGCTTAATGATTGATAGCTACGAGCAGTACTTC.

This clone was seen only a few times. This sequence joins TRBV5-4 and TRBJ2-1, with 10 bases fitting TRBD2. The CDR3 length is 17 residues. CDR1 and CDR2 from the germline V gene are SGHNT and YYREEE (reference sequence). V was clipped by 0 bases and J by 4 bases; unmatched bases: 7. The chain's CDR3 is CASSLEPSGGLYNEQFF. The CDR3, as DNA: TGTGCCAGCAGCTTGGAGCCTAGCGGGGGCCTATACAATGAGCAGTTCTTC. Using reference TRBV5-4 and TRBJ2-1 for the parts outside the CDR3, the full variable domain is ETGVTQSPTHLIKTRGQQVTLRCSSQSGHNTVSWYQQALGQGPQFIFQYYREEENGRGNFPPRFSGLQFPNYSSELNVNALELDDSALYLCASSLEPSGGLYNEQFFGPGTRLTVL.

The J gene is TRBJ2-7, the V gene TRBV9; 8 bases align to TRBD2. Trimming cost V 2 bases and J 2 bases; bases outside gene matches: 6. CDR1 is SGDLS and CDR2 is YYNGEE in the germline V gene. The CDR3 contains 15 residues. CDR3: CASSVGSGAPYEQYF. The CDR3, as DNA: TGTGCCAGCAGCGTCGGTAGCGGGGCCCCCTACGAGCAGTACTTC.

The gene calls are TRBV5-6 and TRBJ2-5; 13 bases agree with TRBD2. The J call may be faulty, since TRBJ2-7 better matches the DNA end. The CDR3 contains 15 residues. Germline V gene sequence: CDR1 SGHDT, CDR2 YYEEEE. CDR3 sequence (DNA): TGTGCCAGCAGCTTAGGGACTAGCGGGAAATACGAGCAGTACTTC. It encodes CASSLGTSGKYEQYF.

This clone was detected only a few times. The identical CDR3 is also encoded by other nucleotide sequences in the sample. The chain joins TRBV28 to TRBJ2-1, with TRBD2 as a possible D gene (7 bases). Trimming shortened V by 3 bases and J by 7 bases, and 13 bases separated the two germline ends. In germline, CDR1 is MDHEN, CDR2 SYDVKM. This CDR3 has 14 residues. CDR3 in DNA: TGTGCCAGCAGTTTCAGGGGCGGGAGTAATGAGCAGTTCTTC. Translated, it gives CASSFRGGSNEQFF.

CDR3 region: CASSSRPRDLTYEQYF. As DNA, the CDR3 is TGTGCCAGCAGTTCCCGCCCCCGGGACTTAACCTACGAGCAGTACTTC. The rearrangement joins TRBV28 to TRBJ2-7; TRBD2 might be the D (6 bases). V dropped 4 bases and J dropped 2 bases, with 18 bases sitting between them. This CDR3 is 16 amino acids long. Germline V gene data show CDR1 as MDHEN and CDR2 as SYDVKM.

V and J are TRBV5-1 and TRBJ2-7; perhaps TRBD2 as D (5 bases). Germline V gives CDR1 SGHRS, CDR2 YFSETQ. Trimming left V 0 bases short and J 2 bases short, with 9 bases between. The CDR3 length is 14 residues. The CDR3 region has the DNA TGCGCCAGCAGCTTGGAAGCGGCAGCCTACGAGCAGTACTTC. Translation gives CASSLEAAAYEQYF.

This chain connects TRBV5-1 to TRBJ1-2; 7 bases are shared with TRBD1. Germline lookup yields CDR1 SGHRS and CDR2 YFSETQ. CDR3 length: 15 amino acids. With 6 bases clipped from V and 6 bases from J, the junction kept 14 bases outside the gene matches. The CDR3 loop is CASTPWPGQRDGYTF. DNA of the CDR3: TGCGCCAGCACCCCCTGGCCGGGACAGCGAGATGGCTACACCTTC.

V usage is TRBV6-1 and J usage is TRBJ2-6; D remains unclear. The length of the CDR3 is 13 residues. V was cut by 6 bases and J by 0 bases, with 3 bases left in between. Germline-derived CDR1 and CDR2 are MNHNS and SASEGT. In DNA form, the CDR3 reads TGTGCCAGCAGCATCTCTGGGGCCAACGTCCTGACTTTC. Encoded protein: CASSISGANVLTF.

J is TRBJ1-2 and V is TRBV6-5, with D tentatively TRBD1 (6 bases). From germline, CDR1 is MNHEY and CDR2 SVGAGI. The CDR3 runs to 12 residues. Trimming left V 4 bases short and J 8 bases short, with 11 bases between. The CDR3 DNA reads TGTGCCAGCAGTTTACAGGGTCACGGCTACACCTTC. This encodes CASSLQGHGYTF.

This chain links TRBV27 with TRBJ2-7, with a weak D call TRBD2 (5 bases). V was shortened by 3 bases and J by 1 base, with 13 bases between the two germline ends. CDR3 length equals 15 residues. CDR1 is MNHEY, CDR2 SMNVEV, per germline (reference sequence). In DNA, the CDR3 is TGTGCCAGCAGTTTGAACCTTCGGAGGTCCTACGAGCAGTACTTC. Encoded protein: CASSLNLRRSYEQYF.

The V call is TRBV10-2, the J call TRBJ2-7, with 9 bases lining up with TRBD2. In germline, CDR1 is WSHSY, CDR2 SAAADI. Trimming took 5 bases from V and 1 from J; bases not matched to a gene: 3. The CDR3 has 14 amino acids. The CDR3 region is CASSISGRSYEQYF. CDR3 DNA sequence: TGCGCCAGCAGTATTAGCGGGAGATCCTACGAGCAGTACTTC.

The sample holds one count of this clone. The chain links TRBV27 to TRBJ1-5; D gene ambiguous. CDR3 length: 13 amino acids. Germline V gene data show CDR1 as MNHEY and CDR2 as SMNVEV (reference sequence). V was shortened by 0 bases and J by 6 bases, with 6 bases between the two germline ends. CDR3 DNA: TGTGCCAGCAGTTTATCCGAGGTTCAGCCCCAGCATTTT. Translation: CASSLSEVQPQHF.

The chain is built from TRBV7-9 and TRBJ2-5; D gene ambiguous. V was clipped by 1 base and J by 5 bases, with 8 bases between them. CDR3 length: 13 amino acids. Looked up from germline, CDR1 is SEHNR and CDR2 is FQNEAQ (reference sequence). This CDR3 is CASSLGGHETQYF. DNA of the CDR3: TGTGCCAGCAGCTTAGGTGGGCATGAGACCCAGTACTTC. The variable domain in full, with the rest retrieved from reference TRBV7-9 and TRBJ2-5, is DTGVSQNPRHKITKRGQNVTFRCDPISEHNRLYWYRQTLGQGPEFLTYFQNEAQLEKSRLLSDRFSAERPKGSFSTLEIQRTEQGDSAMYLCASSLGGHETQYFGPGTRLLVL.

J is TRBJ2-7 and V is TRBV27; D uncertain. The length of the CDR3 is 16 residues. V lost 8 bases to trimming and J lost 0 bases, with 20 bases between them. Germline V CDR1 and CDR2: MNHEY, SMNVEV (reference sequence). The CDR3 sequence is CASGLPMPFSSYEQYF. In DNA form, the CDR3 reads TGTGCCAGCGGGCTTCCCATGCCGTTTAGCTCCTACGAGCAGTACTTC.

J is TRBJ2-1 and V is TRBV9; 10 nucleotides match TRBD2. CDR1 SGDLS and CDR2 YYNGEE come from the germline V gene. CDR3 length: 15 residues. Unmatched junction bases numbered 8, after V lost 2 bases and J lost 9 bases. CDR3 sequence: CASSVVAGGPSEQFF. The CDR3 bases are TGTGCCAGCAGCGTGGTAGCGGGAGGCCCTAGTGAGCAGTTCTTC.

This sequence joins TRBV27 and TRBJ2-1; 7 nucleotides agree with TRBD2. The CDR3 has 11 amino acids. Germline values: CDR1 MNHEY, CDR2 SMNVEV (reference sequence). V lost 6 bases and J lost 13; bases outside the gene matches: 6. This CDR3 reads CASSSLAVQFF. The CDR3 DNA sequence: TGTGCCAGCAGCTCGCTAGCGGTCCAGTTCTTC.

This clone has a single count. The rearrangement links TRBV9 to TRBJ1-2; no firm D call. From germline, CDR1 is SGDLS and CDR2 YYNGEE. The CDR3 consists of 16 residues. V dropped 0 bases and J dropped 3 bases, with 15 bases sitting between them. CDR3 in amino acids: CASSVATEGQHYGYTF. DNA for the CDR3: TGTGCCAGCAGCGTAGCTACCGAGGGTCAGCACTATGGCTACACCTTC. Full variable domain (outside the CDR3, taken from reference TRBV9 and TRBJ1-2): DSGVTQTPKHLITATGQRVTLRCSPRSGDLSVYWYQQSLDQGLQFLIQYYNGEERAKGNILERFSAQQFPDLHSELNLSSLELGDSALYFCASSVATEGQHYGYTFGSGTRLTVV.

The chain joins TRBV6-5 to TRBJ2-5, with D uncertain. The CDR3 runs to 12 residues. Germline V gives CDR1 MNHEY, CDR2 SVGAGI. The V gene lost 8 bases and the J gene lost 0 bases, with 7 bases spanning the gap. This CDR3 is CASGTNQETQYF. CDR3 nucleotide sequence: TGTGCCAGCGGCACCAACCAAGAGACCCAGTACTTC.

V is TRBV2 and J is TRBJ1-5; D gene uncertain. This CDR3 contains 16 residues. Germline lookup yields CDR1 SNHLY and CDR2 FYNNEI. Trimming took off 1 base at V and 0 bases at J, with 10 bases between the two ends. CDR3: CASSEGLGPSNQPQHF. The CDR3 DNA follows: TGTGCCAGCAGTGAAGGTCTAGGTCCTAGCAATCAGCCCCAGCATTTT. Full variable domain (remainder filled in from reference TRBV2 and TRBJ1-5): EPEVTQTPSHQVTQMGQEVILRCVPISNHLYFYWYRQILGQKVEFLVSFYNNEISEKSEIFDDQFSVERPDGSNFTLKIRSTKLEDSAMYFCASSEGLGPSNQPQHFGDGTRLSIL.

The V gene is TRBV30, the J gene TRBJ1-1; D is unresolved. Trimming left V 3 bases short and J 6 bases short, with 8 bases between. The germline V gene encodes CDR1 GTSNPN and CDR2 SVGIG (reference sequence). The CDR3 extends over 11 amino acids. CDR3 amino acids: CAWREAPEAFF. The CDR3 DNA follows: TGTGCCTGGAGAGAAGCACCTGAAGCTTTCTTT.